These 6 T cell receptor beta chains were all obtained from the same sample, sequenced in a study of blood T cell repertoires in COVID-19. The data were produced by immunoSEQ multiplex PCR, yet TCRdb's version contains in-frame clones alone and is incomplete. The repertoire includes 300,000 to 450,000 clones, 70% to 85% of them detected once, and 0.85% to 1.3% sits in the top ten. Sequencing was done on a sample of peripheral blood. The source is a human donor with acute or convalescent COVID-19. The donor label of this sample is uncertain.

Notes on this clone: This could be a read error, since a much larger clone is one nucleotide away. The chain combines TRBV7-9 with TRBJ2-1, with 9 bases that match TRBD2. Looked up from germline, CDR1 is SEHNR and CDR2 is FQNEAQ (reference sequence). This CDR3 comprises 15 residues. Trimming at V came to 1 base and at J to 2 bases, leaving 0 bases not matched to a gene. The CDR3 region is CASSLGGGAYNEQFF. The CDR3 DNA is TGTGCCAGCAGCTTAGGCGGGGGGGCCTACAATGAGCAGTTCTTC.

The chain carries TRBV28 and TRBJ2-2; no reliable D call. The CDR3 covers 12 residues. Per the germline V gene, CDR1 is MDHEN and CDR2 is SYDVKM. V was cut by 6 bases and J by 4 bases, with 6 bases left in between. The CDR3 here is CASRSLTGELFF. As DNA, the CDR3 is TGTGCCAGCAGGTCACTCACCGGGGAGCTGTTTTTT. The full variable domain, with the rest looked up from reference TRBV28 and TRBJ2-2, is DVKVTQSSRYLVKRTGEKVFLECVQDMDHENMFWYRQDPGLGLRLIYFSYDVKMKEKGDIPEGYSVSREKKERFSLILESASTNQTSMYLCASRSLTGELFFGEGSRLTVL.

V gene TRBV18 combines with J gene TRBJ2-3; 10 bases fit TRBD1. The germline CDR1 and CDR2 sequences are KGHSH and LQKENI. V shed 6 bases and J 4 bases; nucleotides not matched to a gene: 7. This CDR3 has 15 residues. The chain's CDR3 is CASSPGQGMPDTQYF. DNA of the CDR3: TGTGCCAGCTCCCCGGGACAGGGGATGCCAGATACGCAGTATTTT. Full variable domain (outside the CDR3, taken from reference TRBV18 and TRBJ2-3): NAGVMQNPRHLVRRRGQEARLRCSPMKGHSHVYWYRQLPEEGLKFMVYLQKENIIDESGMPKERFSAEFPKEGPSILRIQQVVRGDSAAYFCASSPGQGMPDTQYFGPGTRLTVL.

The chain has TRBV2 and TRBJ2-1; tentatively, D is TRBD1 (5 bases). V lost 6 bases and J 0 bases, leaving 6 bases between the germline ends. Germline V gives CDR1 SNHLY, CDR2 FYNNEI. The CDR3 spans 13 residues. The CDR3 spells CASRRGSYNEQFF. The CDR3 nucleotides read TGTGCCAGCAGAAGGGGCTCCTACAATGAGCAGTTCTTC. The full variable domain, completed using reference TRBV2 and TRBJ2-1, is EPEVTQTPSHQVTQMGQEVILRCVPISNHLYFYWYRQILGQKVEFLVSFYNNEISEKSEIFDDQFSVERPDGSNFTLKIRSTKLEDSAMYFCASRRGSYNEQFFGPGTRLTVL.

The chain links TRBV2 to TRBJ1-2, with TRBD1 matching over 7 bases. Germline V lookup: CDR1 SNHLY, CDR2 FYNNEI. V was clipped by 5 bases and J by 2 bases; unmatched bases: 8. The CDR3 sequence is 15 residues long. The CDR3 DNA reads TGTGCCAGCAGTTCGGAACTCAGGGGGAACTATGGCTACACCTTC. Its translation is CASSSELRGNYGYTF.

The chain has TRBV27 and TRBJ1-1; TRBD1 might be the D (6 bases). The germline V and J ends were trimmed by 6 bases and 0 bases, with 14 bases remaining between them. The CDR3 consists of 15 residues. Germline lookup yields CDR1 MNHEY and CDR2 SMNVEV (reference sequence). CDR3 in amino acids: CASSPRGGVNTEAFF. The CDR3 DNA follows: TGTGCCAGCAGCCCCCGTGGGGGCGTGAACACTGAAGCTTTCTTT.